Listed here are 24 T cell receptor beta chains from one sample, sequenced in a study of blood T cell repertoires in COVID-19. Sequencing used immunoSEQ multiplex PCR; TCRdb keeps in-frame clones, though not all of them. The sample records more than 95,000 clones, approximately 74% being singletons. Sequencing used peripheral blood. The receptors here all came from a man older than 75 with COVID-19, enrolled during active disease.

This chain joins TRBV28 and TRBJ2-1; 10 bases match TRBD1. With V trimmed by 5 bases and J by 5 bases, 6 bases remained unmatched. The germline CDR1 and CDR2 sequences are MDHEN and SYDVKM. CDR3 size: 15 residues. The CDR3 is CASSVGTGADNEQFF. The DNA of the CDR3 is TGTGCCAGCAGTGTCGGGACAGGGGCGGACAATGAGCAGTTCTTC. The whole variable domain, remainder taken from reference TRBV28 and TRBJ2-1, is DVKVTQSSRYLVKRTGEKVFLECVQDMDHENMFWYRQDPGLGLRLIYFSYDVKMKEKGDIPEGYSVSREKKERFSLILESASTNQTSMYLCASSVGTGADNEQFFGPGTRLTVL.

This clone turned up a few times. Here the CDR3 reads CASSQVTVTDTQYF. The DNA of the CDR3 is TGCGCCAGCAGCCAAGTGACAGTCACAGATACGCAGTATTTT. This chain uses TRBV4-1 with TRBJ2-3, with TRBD1 as a possible D gene (5 bases). This CDR3 region has 14 residues. Trimming stripped 1 base from V and 2 bases from J, with 7 bases between. The V gene's germline CDR1 is MGHRA and CDR2 YSYEKL.

On this clone itself: Distinct nucleotide sequences in the sample also encode this CDR3. This chain uses TRBV18 with TRBJ1-1, with 9 bases matching TRBD1. The CDR3 contains 14 residues. In germline, CDR1 is KGHSH, CDR2 LQKENI. J was trimmed by 1 base and V by 6 bases; bases with no gene match: 3. In DNA form, the CDR3 reads TGTGCCAGCTCTCCGACAGGGGGGAACACTGAAGCTTTCTTT. This sequence encodes CASSPTGGNTEAFF.

The rearrangement joins TRBV9 to TRBJ2-1; 13 bases agree with TRBD2. V gave up 6 bases and J gave up 10 bases; unmatched junction bases: 7. The length of the CDR3 is 14 residues. Germline CDR1 SGDLS, CDR2 YYNGEE. CDR3 in amino acids: CASTGTSGIGEQFF. CDR3 sequence (DNA): TGTGCCAGCACCGGGACTAGCGGGATAGGGGAGCAGTTCTTC.

The chain carries TRBV19 and TRBJ1-2; 11 nucleotides agree with TRBD1. The J segment lost 6 bases and the V segment lost 9 bases, leaving 6 bases of the junction unmatched. The CDR3 extends over 13 amino acids. CDR1 is LNHDA and CDR2 is SQIVND in the germline V gene (reference sequence). The CDR3 nucleotides read TGTGCCAGCTCATGGACAGGGGGCGATGGCTACACCTTC. Translation: CASSWTGGDGYTF.

A few counts support this clone. The chain is built from TRBV7-2 and TRBJ2-1; D is possibly TRBD2 (6 bases). The CDR3 is 14 residues long. Germline V gene data show CDR1 as SGHTA and CDR2 as FQGNSA. V was shortened by 5 bases and J by 5 bases, with 13 bases between the two germline ends. The CDR3 region has the DNA TGTGCCAGCAGCCCTCGGACTAACAACAATGAGCAGTTCTTC. Amino acids: CASSPRTNNNEQFF.

The genes are TRBV27 and TRBJ2-7, with 7 bases fitting TRBD1. V dropped 6 bases and J dropped 2; count of bases not matched to a gene: 7. CDR3 length: 14 amino acids. Germline CDR1 and CDR2: MNHEY and SMNVEV (reference sequence). The CDR3 spells CASSYRDSPYEQYF. CDR3 coding DNA: TGTGCCAGCAGCTACCGGGACAGCCCCTACGAGCAGTACTTC.

J is TRBJ2-1 and V is TRBV5-4, with 11 bases lining up with TRBD2. The CDR3 loop spans 15 amino acids. Germline V lookup: CDR1 SGHNT, CDR2 YYREEE (reference sequence). J gave up 7 bases and V 0 bases, and 3 bases lay outside the gene matches. In DNA, the CDR3 is TGTGCCAGCAGCTTGGAGGGACTAGCGGAAAATGAGCAGTTCTTC. Amino acids: CASSLEGLAENEQFF.

The chain joins TRBV5-1 to TRBJ1-1; a possible D gene is TRBD1 (6 bases). Germline CDR1 is SGHRS and CDR2 is YFSETQ. The V end was cut by 4 bases, the J end by 0 bases, with 13 bases between. The CDR3 sequence is 15 residues long. Here the CDR3 DNA reads TGCGCCAGCAGCCAACAGGGTACCATGAACACTGAAGCTTTCTTT. It is translated as CASSQQGTMNTEAFF.

V is TRBV5-6 and J is TRBJ2-7, with 9 bases matching TRBD1. Trimming removed 3 bases from V and 3 bases from J; junction bases left unmatched: 4. Germline V gives CDR1 SGHDT, CDR2 YYEEEE. The CDR3 covers 14 residues. The CDR3 region is CASSYPGQGYEQYF. The CDR3 DNA sequence: TGTGCCAGCAGCTACCCGGGACAGGGCTACGAGCAGTACTTC.

The V and J genes are TRBV11-2 and TRBJ1-5, with TRBD1 matching 11 bases. Germline lookup yields CDR1 SGHAT and CDR2 FQNNGV. V was pared by 5 bases and J by 6 bases, with 9 bases of the junction left unmatched. The CDR3 sequence is 16 residues long. The CDR3 DNA sequence: TGTGCCAGCAGCGGAGAGATGGGACAGGGGGGTCAGCCCCAGCATTTT. Its translation is CASSGEMGQGGQPQHF.

The chain recombines TRBV6-2 or TRBV6-3 with TRBJ2-3, with 9 bases identical to TRBD1. CDR3 length: 12 residues. The germline CDR1 and CDR2 sequences are MNHEY and SVGEGT. After removal of 2 bases from V and 9 bases from J, the junction contained 0 bases not matched to a gene. CDR3: CASSYGQGTQYF. CDR3 nucleotide sequence: TGTGCCAGCAGTTACGGACAGGGGACGCAGTATTTT.

The genes are TRBV3-1 (or the pseudogene TRBV3-2) and TRBJ1-3; D uncertain. The germline V gene encodes CDR1 LGHDT and CDR2 YNNKEL (reference sequence). V was trimmed by 5 bases and J by 0 bases, leaving 8 bases between them. This CDR3 has 14 amino acids. CDR3 residues: CASSAYSSGNTIYF. CDR3 nucleotide sequence: TGTGCCAGCAGCGCCTACAGCTCTGGAAACACCATATATTTT.

This clone is a singleton in its sample. The rearrangement joins TRBV5-1 to TRBJ1-1, with D possibly matching TRBD1 (5 bases). Germline-derived CDR1 and CDR2 are SGHRS and YFSETQ. V was cut by 3 bases and J by 4 bases, with 13 bases left in between. The CDR3 contains 14 residues. CDR3 DNA sequence: TGCGCCAGCAGCTGGGGAGGGGCGAGCACTGAAGCTTTCTTT. Its protein is CASSWGGASTEAFF.

The chain recombines TRBV15 with TRBJ1-2, with 8 bases that match TRBD1. The germline V gene encodes CDR1 LNHNV and CDR2 YYDKDF (reference sequence). The CDR3 loop spans 15 amino acids. With 5 bases clipped from V and 2 bases from J, the junction kept 7 bases outside the gene matches. The DNA of the CDR3 is TGTGCCACCAGCCCGCGACAGGGGAGGAACTATGGCTACACCTTC. Translated: CATSPRQGRNYGYTF. The full variable domain, with the rest looked up from reference TRBV15 and TRBJ1-2, is DAMVIQNPRYQVTQFGKPVTLSCSQTLNHNVMYWYQQKSSQAPKLLFHYYDKDFNNEADTPDNFQSRRPNTSFCFLDIRSPGLGDTAMYLCATSPRQGRNYGYTFGSGTRLTVV.

The genes are TRBV29-1 and TRBJ2-7; 12 nucleotides agree with TRBD2. Germline trimming cut 7 bases from V and 4 bases from J; bases unmatched to any gene: 2. This CDR3 contains 12 residues. Germline CDR1 reads SQVTM; CDR2 reads ANQGSEA. The CDR3 reads CSAGLAGYEQYF. The CDR3 nucleotides read TGCAGCGCCGGACTAGCGGGATACGAGCAGTACTTC.

This clone was seen only once. The genes are TRBV7-2 and TRBJ1-2, with D tentatively TRBD1 (6 bases). CDR1 SGHTA and CDR2 FQGNSA come from the germline V gene. The CDR3 length is 13 residues. The V and J ends lost 5 bases and 8 bases respectively, with 15 bases between them. Written as DNA, the CDR3 is TGTGCCAGCAGCCCAGGGGCCGGGTACGGCTACACCTTC. It specifies CASSPGAGYGYTF.

The genes are TRBV6-1 and TRBJ2-3; the match to TRBD2 covers 12 bases. Trimming removed 1 base from V and 7 bases from J; junction bases left unmatched: 3. This CDR3 is 15 amino acids long. In germline, CDR1 is MNHNS, CDR2 SASEGT. This chain's CDR3 is CASSEGLAGVYTQYF. CDR3 DNA: TGTGCCAGCAGTGAAGGACTAGCGGGAGTCTATACGCAGTATTTT.

The CDR3 bases are TGTGCCAGCAGCCAAGGGGCAGCGTACTACTACGAGCAGTACTTC. It is translated as CASSQGAAYYYEQYF. The chain has TRBV25-1 and TRBJ2-7; D might be TRBD1 (5 bases). Looked up from germline, CDR1 is MGHDK and CDR2 is SYGVNS. V was clipped by 6 bases and J by 3 bases, with 18 bases between them. The length of the CDR3 is 15 residues.

CDR3 coding DNA: TGTGCCAGCAGCCAAGAATCGGGCCAGCGGGAGATGTCAGATACGCAGTATTTT. Its translation is CASSQESGQREMSDTQYF. This chain uses TRBV3-1 (or the pseudogene TRBV3-2) with TRBJ2-3; 8 bases line up with TRBD2. Trimming removed 0 bases from V and 4 bases from J; junction bases left unmatched: 12. Germline V CDR1 and CDR2: LGHDT, YNNKEL (reference sequence). The CDR3 length is 18 residues.

The CDR3 loop is CASSWRTTEAFF. CDR3 coding DNA: TGTGCCAGCAGCTGGAGGACCACTGAAGCTTTCTTT. The V call is TRBV28, the J call TRBJ1-1, with D hard to call. V shed 6 bases and J shed 4 bases, with 9 bases lying between them. The CDR3 has 12 residues. In germline, CDR1 is MDHEN, CDR2 SYDVKM.

This chain links TRBV18 with TRBJ1-5, with no clear D. Germline V gene data show CDR1 as KGHSH and CDR2 as LQKENI. This CDR3 has 13 amino acids. The ends were cut back, 2 bases at V and 10 bases at J, with 12 bases in the middle. For the CDR3, the DNA is TGTGCCAGCTCACCAGCAGCATTGGGCCCCCAGCATTTT. Its translation: CASSPAALGPQHF.

The V gene is TRBV4-3, the J gene TRBJ2-7; 7 positions match TRBD1. V was clipped by 3 bases and J by 2 bases; unmatched bases: 1. This CDR3 has 13 residues. The V gene's germline CDR1 is LGHNA and CDR2 YSLEER. CDR3 sequence (DNA): TGCGCCAGCAGCCACGGGACAGCCTACGAGCAGTACTTC. This sequence encodes CASSHGTAYEQYF.

This clone was seen only once. The chain has TRBV11-1 and TRBJ2-1; 9 nucleotides match TRBD1. Germline trimming cut 3 bases from V and 3 bases from J; bases unmatched to any gene: 3. The CDR3 runs to 15 residues. The germline V gene has CDR1 SGHAT and CDR2 FQDESV (reference sequence). CDR3 loop: CASSFWTGDYNEQFF. CDR3 sequence (DNA): TGTGCCAGCAGCTTTTGGACAGGGGACTACAATGAGCAGTTCTTC.